Sequencing of this TCR beta chain was carried out in a study of radiotherapy plus CTLA-4 blockade in lung cancer. Worth noting for this clone: Its antigen is unidentified.

TCRdb keeps only in-frame clones here, not all; method: immunoSEQ multiplex PCR. The table has around 99,000 clones, roughly 88% seen once. Study-wide findings and caveats: In blood, after radiotherapy plus ipilimumab, tumor-derived TCR clones expanded. The best prediction of response reportedly came from early blood T cell clone dynamics, with interferon-beta.

The receptor was isolated from a human donor with non-small cell lung cancer that progressed on radiotherapy plus ipilimumab. The material sequenced was peripheral blood, taken from a patient treated with radiotherapy plus ipilimumab.

This CDR3 is CASSPRGGGTRGQYF. CDR3 nucleotide sequence: TGTGCCAGCAGCCCAAGGGGGGGAGGGACAAGAGGGCAGTACTTC. J is TRBJ2-7 and V is TRBV27; possible D gene TRBD2, 7 bases. The germline V gene encodes CDR1 MNHEY and CDR2 SMNVEV (reference sequence). The ends were cut back, 6 bases at V and 9 bases at J, with 24 bases in the middle. This CDR3 is built from 15 residues.